The 16 T cell receptor beta chains presented below share a single source sample, sequenced in a study of blood T cell repertoires in COVID-19. Libraries were prepared by immunoSEQ multiplex PCR; TCRdb keeps only in-frame clonotypes and omits some of them. The table records around 81,000 clones, more than 75% of them present only once. Specimen: peripheral blood. These receptors came from a human donor in a cohort sampled during active COVID-19.

V usage is TRBV11-3 and J usage is TRBJ2-5, with D possibly being TRBD2 (5 bases). Germline CDR1 SGHNT, CDR2 YENEEA. V was clipped by 7 bases and J by 4 bases, with 13 bases between them. The CDR3 runs to 13 residues. CDR3 DNA: TGTGCCAGCAAAGCTGGCGGGTCAGAGACCCAGTACTTC. This gives the protein CASKAGGSETQYF. Variable domain in full (rest from reference TRBV11-3 and TRBJ2-5): EAGVVQSPRYKIIEKKQPVAFWCNPISGHNTLYWYLQNLGQGPELLIRYENEEAVDDSQLPKDRFSAERLKGVDSTLKIQPAELGDSAVYLCASKAGGSETQYFGPGTRLLVL.

The chain has TRBV21-1 and TRBJ2-3; whether TRBD1, the table's D call, matches the DNA was not checked. TRBV21-1 is tagged as a pseudogene. CDR3 length equals 17 residues. This chain's CDR3 is CASSRIPGWWRTDTQYF. CDR3 nucleotides: TGTGCCAGCAGCAGAATCCCAGGGTGGTGGCGGACAGATACGCAGTATTTT.

This clone was found a few times. This rearrangement joins TRBV19 to TRBJ2-7; 8 nucleotides align to TRBD1. Germline V gives CDR1 LNHDA, CDR2 SQIVND (reference sequence). After removal of 8 bases from V and 2 bases from J, the junction contained 11 bases not matched to a gene. This CDR3 has 15 residues. CDR3 in DNA: TGTGCCAGTGGCCCCGGGACAGGCCGAACCTACGAGCAGTACTTC. It specifies CASGPGTGRTYEQYF.

A single count supports this clone. V gene TRBV4-3 combines with J gene TRBJ2-3, with D perhaps TRBD1 (5 bases). The CDR3 extends over 14 amino acids. Germline-derived CDR1 and CDR2 are LGHNA and YSLEER. V dropped 5 bases and J dropped 1 base, with 10 bases sitting between them. The CDR3 loop is CASSGRVGTDTQYF. CDR3 nucleotides: TGCGCCAGCAGCGGCAGGGTGGGCACAGATACGCAGTATTTT.

J is TRBJ2-4 and V is TRBV15; unclear D gene. V was shortened by 1 base and J by 2 bases, with 9 bases between the two germline ends. The CDR3 covers 15 residues. The germline V gene encodes CDR1 LNHNV and CDR2 YYDKDF (reference sequence). CDR3 in DNA: TGTGCCACCAGCAGAGCAGGTATTCCCAAAAACATTCAGTACTTC. The encoded protein is CATSRAGIPKNIQYF.

There are a few counts of this clone. The chain links TRBV6-2 or TRBV6-3 to TRBJ1-1; D not certain. Germline V lookup: CDR1 MNHEY, CDR2 SVGEGT. V lost 2 bases, J lost 4 bases, and 8 bases lay in between. CDR3 size: 13 residues. CDR3 in DNA: TGTGCCAGCAGTTACAGGAGGACCACTGAAGCTTTCTTT. As protein: CASSYRRTTEAFF.

The rearrangement joins TRBV9 to TRBJ1-4; TRBD1 agrees at 10 bases. Germline assignment: CDR1 SGDLS and CDR2 YYNGEE. The CDR3 runs 17 residues. The V and J ends lost 3 bases and 5 bases, in that order; junction bases with no gene match: 10. This CDR3 is CASSARTGGGVNEKLFF. CDR3 nucleotides: TGTGCCAGCAGCGCGCGGACAGGGGGAGGGGTAAATGAAAAACTGTTTTTT.

The genes are TRBV27 and TRBJ1-6, with 8 bases identical to TRBD1. The CDR3 totals 15 residues. The V gene end was trimmed by 2 bases and the J gene end by 6 bases; junction bases not matched to a gene: 3. Per the germline V gene, CDR1 is MNHEY and CDR2 is SMNVEV (reference sequence). CDR3 sequence (DNA): TGTGCCAGCAGTTTAAACGGACAGGGTAATTCACCCCTCCACTTT. It translates to CASSLNGQGNSPLHF.

The gene calls are TRBV7-8 and TRBJ2-3, with D uncertain. The V gene's germline CDR1 is SGHVS and CDR2 FQNEAQ. This CDR3 is built from 15 residues. V was trimmed by 1 base and J by 0 bases, leaving 8 bases between them. The CDR3 spells CASSLVETSTDTQYF. CDR3 in DNA: TGTGCCAGCAGCTTAGTAGAGACTAGCACAGATACGCAGTATTTT.

Only a few counts were recorded for this clone. The chain joins TRBV7-9 to TRBJ1-5; perhaps TRBD1 as D (5 bases). V lost 6 bases, J lost 5 bases, and 11 bases lay in between. Germline V CDR1 and CDR2: SEHNR, FQNEAQ (reference sequence). This CDR3 is built from 13 residues. CDR3 nucleotides: TGTGCCAGCAGTATACAGGCCCATCAGCCCCAGCATTTT. It is translated as CASSIQAHQPQHF. Full variable domain (rest looked up from reference TRBV7-9 and TRBJ1-5): DTGVSQNPRHKITKRGQNVTFRCDPISEHNRLYWYRQTLGQGPEFLTYFQNEAQLEKSRLLSDRFSAERPKGSFSTLEIQRTEQGDSAMYLCASSIQAHQPQHFGDGTRLSIL.

By sample share, this clone is medium-sized. The chain carries TRBV9 and TRBJ2-2, with TRBD2 matching over 10 bases. After removal of 4 bases from V and 7 bases from J, the junction contained 10 bases not matched to a gene. The CDR3 has 16 residues. Germline V gives CDR1 SGDLS, CDR2 YYNGEE. The CDR3 region is CASSPRTSGVGGELFF. CDR3 nucleotides: TGTGCCAGCAGCCCCCGGACTAGCGGAGTGGGCGGGGAGCTGTTTTTT.

The V gene is TRBV6-6, the J gene TRBJ1-6; 7 bases map to TRBD1. V trimming: 8 bases; J trimming: 5 bases; junction bases outside the gene matches: 12. Per germline, CDR1 MNHNY and CDR2 SVGAGI (reference sequence). There are 16 residues in the CDR3. The CDR3 spells CASGRGGLGNNSPLHF. DNA of the CDR3: TGTGCCAGCGGTCGAGGGGGCCTGGGAAATAATTCACCCCTCCACTTT.

The CDR3 DNA reads TGCGCCAGCAGCAGCGGGGGCGCGGATACTAGCACAGATACGCAGTATTTT. Translated, it gives CASSSGGADTSTDTQYF. This chain joins TRBV4-3 and TRBJ2-3; 8 bases align to TRBD2. The J segment lost 0 bases and the V segment lost 5 bases, leaving 10 bases of the junction unmatched. The CDR3 runs to 17 residues. Germline CDR1 LGHNA, CDR2 YSLEER.

The rearrangement links TRBV6-6 to TRBJ2-7, with 9 bases aligning to TRBD1. The CDR3 extends over 14 amino acids. Germline V gene data show CDR1 as MNHNY and CDR2 as SVGAGI (reference sequence). Trimming removed 7 bases from V and 3 bases from J; junction bases left unmatched: 7. In DNA form, the CDR3 reads TGTGCCAGCACTCAAGCGGGACAGGGCTACGAGCAGTACTTC. Protein: CASTQAGQGYEQYF.

The chain carries TRBV30 and TRBJ1-2; no firm D call. Trimming shortened V by 0 bases and J by 3 bases, and 14 bases separated the two germline ends. This CDR3 spans 15 amino acids. Germline V lookup: CDR1 GTSNPN, CDR2 SVGIG (reference sequence). The CDR3 spells CAWSVNLRGDYGYTF. DNA of the CDR3: TGTGCCTGGAGTGTAAATCTTCGCGGAGACTATGGCTACACCTTC.

The chain employs TRBV20-1 and TRBJ2-7; D ambiguous. Trimming left V 0 bases short and J 6 bases short, with 6 bases between. The CDR3 consists of 11 residues. Germline CDR1 reads DFQATT; CDR2 reads SNEGSKA (reference sequence). The CDR3 nucleotides read TGCAGTGCTAGAGAGACAATCGAGCAGTACTTC. It is translated as CSARETIEQYF.